The sample holds a few counts of the clone carrying this TCR beta chain. The antigen is unknown. A J-beta primer mix and a sample-barcoded 5' primer were used in a second PCR of about 6 to 12 cycles. Sequencing yielded, for each sample, at least 2.5 million paired-end reads carrying CDR3. TCRdb ran MiXCR on the 5' RACE reads and lists one entry per CDR3 protein. The sample shows about a million distinct CDR3 sequences, about 51% of them seen only once. This sample is drawn from a study of blood T cells in healthy people across ages. Study-level results: Long-lived donors had more naive CD4+ cells and higher diversity than aged donors. TCR beta diversity was tightly associated with the proportion of naive T cells.

The CDR3 spans 15 residues. Trimming removed 2 bases from V and 3 bases from J, with 11 bases in between. Germline V gives CDR1 SGHVS, CDR2 FQNEAQ. The material sequenced was blood. This rearrangement joins TRBV7-8 to TRBJ1-5; D not certain. The TCR originated in a woman aged 60-75 years in good health. CDR3 protein: CASSLLRADNQPQHF. CDR3 nucleotides: TGTGCCAGCAGCTTACTGCGGGCAGACAATCAGCCCCAGCATTTT. Drawing the rest from reference TRBV7-8 and TRBJ1-5, the complete variable domain is GAGVSQSPRYKVAKRGQDVALRCDPISGHVSLFWYQQALGQGPEFLTYFQNEAQLDKSGLPSDRFFAERPEGSVSTLKIQRTQQEDSAVYLCASSLLRADNQPQHFGDGTRLSIL.